Presented here are 26 T cell receptor beta chains from one specimen sequenced in a study of technical replicates of blood from several donors. Sequencing used immunoSEQ multiplex PCR; TCRdb keeps in-frame clones, though not all of them. The table records approximately 75,000 clones, approximately 97% of them present only once. Input material: T cells isolated from PBMCs. These receptors all come from a human donor in good health.

The chain couples TRBV18 to TRBJ1-1; no firm D call. The CDR3 extends over 16 amino acids. Germline loops: CDR1 KGHSH, CDR2 LQKENI. The V gene lost 0 bases and the J gene lost 0 bases, with 11 bases spanning the gap. CDR3 nucleotide sequence: TGTGCCAGCTCACCACCCGTTTCGGGGTTGAACACTGAAGCTTTCTTT. This encodes CASSPPVSGLNTEAFF.

The chain is built from TRBV14 and TRBJ2-1, with unresolved D. V was trimmed by 4 bases and J by 2 bases, leaving 15 bases between them. Germline V CDR1 and CDR2: SGHDN, FVKESK. The CDR3 is made up of 16 amino acids. CDR3: CASSPFLGGAYNEQFF. The DNA for the CDR3 is TGTGCCAGCAGCCCTTTTCTAGGCGGAGCCTACAATGAGCAGTTCTTC.

V and J are TRBV5-1 and TRBJ1-1, with D unresolved. Germline assignment: CDR1 SGHRS and CDR2 YFSETQ. The ends were cut back, 0 bases at V and 7 bases at J, with 22 bases in the middle. This CDR3 has 17 amino acids. The CDR3 is CASSLEGRGPLLGEAFF. DNA of the CDR3: TGCGCCAGCAGCTTGGAGGGTAGAGGGCCTCTACTCGGTGAAGCTTTCTTT.

The V gene is TRBV4-2, the J gene TRBJ1-1, with 8 positions matching TRBD1. Looked up from germline, CDR1 is LGHNA and CDR2 is YNFKEQ. V shed 4 bases, J shed 0 bases, and the junction held 16 bases outside the gene matches. CDR3 size: 19 residues. The CDR3 is CASSPRLVRDRHMNTEAFF. The CDR3 DNA sequence: TGTGCCAGCAGCCCCAGGCTTGTTCGGGACAGGCATATGAACACTGAAGCTTTCTTT.

V is TRBV4-2 and J is TRBJ2-3, with 9 bases matching TRBD2. V was clipped by 4 bases and J by 0 bases; unmatched bases: 5. From germline, CDR1 is LGHNA and CDR2 YNFKEQ. The CDR3 length is 16 residues. CDR3 amino acids: CASSPGTSLSTDTQYF. CDR3 nucleotide sequence: TGTGCCAGCAGCCCGGGGACTAGCTTAAGCACAGATACGCAGTATTTT.

V gene TRBV7-9 combines with J gene TRBJ1-1; possibly TRBD1 for D (6 bases). The V and J ends lost 5 bases and 1 base respectively, with 8 bases between them. In germline, CDR1 is SEHNR, CDR2 FQNEAQ (reference sequence). This CDR3 region has 13 residues. The CDR3: CASSRTENTEAFF. CDR3 DNA sequence: TGTGCCAGCAGCAGGACAGAGAACACTGAAGCTTTCTTT.

The chain recombines TRBV7-9 with TRBJ1-4; D may be TRBD1 (6 bases). V was trimmed by 5 bases and J by 5 bases, leaving 12 bases between them. The CDR3 is 14 amino acids. Germline values: CDR1 SEHNR, CDR2 FQNEAQ (reference sequence). CDR3 loop: CASSERTANEKLFF. The CDR3 DNA reads TGTGCCAGCAGCGAAAGGACAGCGAATGAAAAACTGTTTTTT.

The J gene is TRBJ2-5, the V gene TRBV7-9; 8 bases match TRBD2. V shed 3 bases, J shed 2 bases, and the junction held 8 bases outside the gene matches. In germline, CDR1 is SEHNR, CDR2 FQNEAQ (reference sequence). This CDR3 has 16 residues. Here the CDR3 DNA reads TGTGCCAGCAGCTTCGGTGCCGGGGGGGCTCAAGAGACCCAGTACTTC. Residues: CASSFGAGGAQETQYF.

The chain is built from TRBV18 and TRBJ1-2; TRBD1 agrees at 9 bases. Germline CDR1 is KGHSH and CDR2 is LQKENI. This CDR3 region has 13 residues. With 6 bases clipped from V and 8 bases from J, the junction kept 7 bases outside the gene matches. CDR3 DNA: TGTGCCAGCTCCTCCGGGACAGGGAACGGCTACACCTTC. This encodes CASSSGTGNGYTF.

This chain joins TRBV6-6 and TRBJ2-7; 11 bases align to TRBD2. The CDR3 length is 15 residues. V lost 5 bases, J lost 3 bases, and 6 bases stayed unmatched. Germline CDR1 is MNHNY and CDR2 is SVGAGI (reference sequence). Written as DNA, the CDR3 is TGTGCCAGCAGTCCCGGACTAGCGGGTAACTACGAGCAGTACTTC. Protein: CASSPGLAGNYEQYF.

The J gene is TRBJ1-4, the V gene TRBV5-1; D not resolved. The V end was cut by 3 bases, the J end by 4 bases, with 10 bases between. The germline V gene has CDR1 SGHRS and CDR2 YFSETQ. The CDR3 loop spans 14 amino acids. This CDR3 is CASSSRSDNEKLFF. The DNA for the CDR3 is TGCGCCAGCAGCTCCAGGTCGGATAATGAAAAACTGTTTTTT. Supplemented by reference TRBV5-1 and TRBJ1-4, the full variable domain reads KAGVTQTPRYLIKTRGQQVTLSCSPISGHRSVSWYQQTPGQGLQFLFEYFSETQRNKGNFPGRFSGRQFSNSRSEMNVSTLELGDSALYLCASSSRSDNEKLFFGSGTQLSVL.

The chain is built from TRBV5-1 and TRBJ2-5; 8 nucleotides agree with TRBD2. The CDR3 loop spans 17 amino acids. CDR1 is SGHRS, CDR2 YFSETQ, per germline. Trimming cost V 4 bases and J 1 base; bases outside gene matches: 12. Here the CDR3 DNA reads TGCGCCAGCAGCCTACCCGGGGGGGGAGCGTCCCAAGAGACCCAGTACTTC. Protein sequence: CASSLPGGGASQETQYF.

The chain couples TRBV6-1 to TRBJ1-4; 7 nucleotides match TRBD1. Losses at the gene ends were 7 bases for V and 3 bases for J; bases not matched to a gene: 2. This CDR3 is 13 amino acids long. Germline-derived CDR1 and CDR2 are MNHNS and SASEGT. CDR3 DNA sequence: TGTGCCAGCACGGGACAGTCTAATGAAAAACTGTTTTTT. It encodes CASTGQSNEKLFF.

This clone occurred once. The genes are TRBV6-1 and TRBJ1-6; D remains ambiguous. This CDR3 has 15 residues. Trimming removed 6 bases from V and 0 bases from J, with 9 bases in between. The germline CDR1 and CDR2 sequences are MNHNS and SASEGT. The CDR3 loop reads CASRTARSYNSPLHF. For the CDR3, the DNA is TGTGCCAGCAGGACTGCTCGCTCCTATAATTCACCCCTCCACTTT.

The J gene is TRBJ2-5, the V gene TRBV5-4, with 8 bases matching TRBD2. V dropped 7 bases and J dropped 2; count of bases not matched to a gene: 1. Germline V gives CDR1 SGHNT, CDR2 YYREEE (reference sequence). The CDR3 is 12 residues long. The CDR3 sequence is CASRGGQETQYF. The CDR3, as DNA: TGTGCCAGCCGGGGGGGGCAAGAGACCCAGTACTTC. The full variable domain, rest sourced from reference TRBV5-4 and TRBJ2-5, is ETGVTQSPTHLIKTRGQQVTLRCSSQSGHNTVSWYQQALGQGPQFIFQYYREEENGRGNFPPRFSGLQFPNYSSELNVNALELDDSALYLCASRGGQETQYFGPGTRLLVL.

The V and J genes are TRBV6-4 and TRBJ2-2; D is possibly TRBD2 (7 bases). The CDR3 runs to 14 residues. The V end lost 9 bases, the J end lost 0 bases, and 11 bases lay between the germline ends. Germline V lookup: CDR1 MRHNA, CDR2 SNTAGT. CDR3 region: CASRGASNTGELFF. CDR3 DNA sequence: TGTGCCAGTCGGGGGGCTTCGAACACCGGGGAGCTGTTTTTT.

The CDR3 protein is CASSQGQQETQYF. Here the CDR3 DNA reads TGTGCCAGCAGTCAGGGACAGCAAGAGACCCAGTACTTC. This chain connects TRBV7-9 to TRBJ2-5, with 7 bases lining up with TRBD1. The CDR3 is made up of 13 amino acids. V lost 6 bases to trimming and J lost 2 bases; unmatched junction nucleotides: 3. In germline, CDR1 is SEHNR, CDR2 FQNEAQ (reference sequence).

The V gene is TRBV5-4, the J gene TRBJ2-5, with D perhaps TRBD2 (6 bases). The CDR3 totals 16 residues. CDR1 SGHNT and CDR2 YYREEE come from the germline V gene (reference sequence). Trimming shortened V by 0 bases and J by 1 base, and 13 bases separated the two germline ends. CDR3 nucleotides: TGTGCCAGCAGCTTGGGGCGCGGGGCTAGCCAAGAGACCCAGTACTTC. Translated, it gives CASSLGRGASQETQYF.

A note on this clone: A junction boundary mismatches the germline segment, possibly from a read error. The V gene is TRBV7-7, the J gene TRBJ1-1, with TRBD1 as a possible D gene (5 bases). Germline CDR1 SSHAT, CDR2 FNYEAQ (reference sequence). The CDR3 is 14 residues long. CDR3 loop: CASSLFGPSGEAFF. In DNA, the CDR3 is TGTGCTAGCAGCTTATTTGGGCCCTCAGGGGAAGCTTTCTTT.

The chain joins TRBV7-3 to TRBJ1-1, with no clear D. From germline, CDR1 is SGHTA and CDR2 FQGTGA. The CDR3 length is 14 residues. V was trimmed by 5 bases and J by 1 base, leaving 11 bases between them. CDR3 sequence reads: CASSVGNRNTEAFF. The DNA of the CDR3 is TGTGCCAGCAGCGTCGGAAACAGGAACACTGAAGCTTTCTTT. The full variable domain, completed using reference TRBV7-3 and TRBJ1-1, is GAGVSQTPSNKVTEKGKYVELRCDPISGHTALYWYRQSLGQGPEFLIYFQGTGAADDSGLPNDRFFAVRPEGSVSTLKIQRTERGDSAVYLCASSVGNRNTEAFFGQGTRLTVV.

The chain carries TRBV27 and TRBJ2-3, with D possibly TRBD1 on 5 matching bases. CDR1 is MNHEY, CDR2 SMNVEV, per germline (reference sequence). This CDR3 has 14 amino acids. The germline V and J ends were trimmed by 5 bases and 5 bases, with 14 bases remaining between them. The CDR3 sequence: CASSPIRAGDTQYF. CDR3 sequence (DNA): TGTGCCAGCAGTCCTATCAGGGCCGGAGATACGCAGTATTTT.

The rearrangement links TRBV7-9 to TRBJ2-5; 8 bases fit TRBD1. CDR3 length: 15 amino acids. CDR1 and CDR2 (germline): SEHNR, FQNEAQ (reference sequence). V shed 5 bases, J shed 6 bases, and the junction held 11 bases outside the gene matches. CDR3 nucleotides: TGTGCCAGCAGCCTACCCGCGGGACAGGAGAAGACCCAGTACTTC. It yields the protein CASSLPAGQEKTQYF.

The chain is built from TRBV29-1 and TRBJ1-4; the match to TRBD1 covers 7 bases. The V segment lost 4 bases and the J segment 0 bases; nucleotides outside the gene matches: 5. This CDR3 comprises 15 residues. From germline, CDR1 is SQVTM and CDR2 ANQGSEA. The CDR3 DNA reads TGCAGCGTTGGCAAGGGGACAGCAACTAATGAAAAACTGTTTTTT. Its protein product is CSVGKGTATNEKLFF.

J is TRBJ1-1 and V is TRBV7-9; TRBD1 matches 9 bases. CDR1 and CDR2 from the germline V gene are SEHNR and FQNEAQ (reference sequence). V lost 6 bases, J lost 4 bases, and 6 bases stayed unmatched. The CDR3 covers 14 residues. CDR3: CASRATGGFTEAFF. As DNA, the CDR3 is TGTGCCAGCAGGGCGACAGGGGGATTCACTGAAGCTTTCTTT.

The chain links TRBV7-6 to TRBJ2-1; D is unclear. Germline V lookup: CDR1 SGHVS, CDR2 FNYEAQ. The V and J ends lost 4 bases and 5 bases respectively, with 18 bases between them. This CDR3 has 16 residues. CDR3 bases: TGTGCCAGCAGCTCACCCGGAGTACGTGAGGACAATGAGCAGTTCTTC. Its protein product is CASSSPGVREDNEQFF.

A word on this clone: The junction differs from germline at one of its ends, possibly a read error. This chain links TRBV7-7 with TRBJ1-6; TRBD1 might be the D (6 bases). The germline gives CDR1 SSHAT, CDR2 FNYEAQ (reference sequence). This CDR3 has 14 amino acids. The CDR3 protein is CASSSGEYNSPLHF. The DNA for the CDR3 is TGTGCTAGCAGCTCAGGGGAATATAATTCACCCCTCCACTTT.